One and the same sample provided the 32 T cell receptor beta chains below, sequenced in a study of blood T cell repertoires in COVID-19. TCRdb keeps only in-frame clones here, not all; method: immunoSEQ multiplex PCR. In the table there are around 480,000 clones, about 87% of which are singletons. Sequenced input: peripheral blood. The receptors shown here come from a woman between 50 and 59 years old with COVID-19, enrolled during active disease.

Here the CDR3 DNA reads TGTGCCAGCAGCCTGGACAACAACGACGAAAAACTGTTTTTT. It yields the protein CASSLDNNDEKLFF. The J gene is TRBJ1-4, the V gene TRBV2; tentatively, D is TRBD1 (5 bases). CDR3 length equals 14 residues. V gave up 6 bases and J gave up 8 bases, with 16 bases separating them. CDR1 and CDR2 from the germline V gene are SNHLY and FYNNEI. The variable domain in full, completed from reference TRBV2 and TRBJ1-4, reads EPEVTQTPSHQVTQMGQEVILRCVPISNHLYFYWYRQILGQKVEFLVSFYNNEISEKSEIFDDQFSVERPDGSNFTLKIRSTKLEDSAMYFCASSLDNNDEKLFFGSGTQLSVL.

This chain's CDR3 is CASSLIMGLLMNTEAFF. The CDR3 nucleotides read TGTGCCAGCAGCTTGATTATGGGGCTGCTAATGAACACTGAAGCTTTCTTT. V usage is TRBV5-6 and J usage is TRBJ1-1; possible D gene TRBD1, 5 bases. This CDR3 spans 17 amino acids. Germline CDR1 SGHDT, CDR2 YYEEEE. Trimming removed 1 base at V and 0 bases at J, with 16 bases between.

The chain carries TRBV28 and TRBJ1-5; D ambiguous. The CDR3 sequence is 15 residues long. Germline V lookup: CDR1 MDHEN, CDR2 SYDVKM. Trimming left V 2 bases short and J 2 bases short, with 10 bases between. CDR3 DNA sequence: TGTGCCAGCAGTTTAGGAGGGTTCGGCAATCAGCCCCAGCATTTT. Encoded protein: CASSLGGFGNQPQHF. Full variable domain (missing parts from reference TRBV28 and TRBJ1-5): DVKVTQSSRYLVKRTGEKVFLECVQDMDHENMFWYRQDPGLGLRLIYFSYDVKMKEKGDIPEGYSVSREKKERFSLILESASTNQTSMYLCASSLGGFGNQPQHFGDGTRLSIL.

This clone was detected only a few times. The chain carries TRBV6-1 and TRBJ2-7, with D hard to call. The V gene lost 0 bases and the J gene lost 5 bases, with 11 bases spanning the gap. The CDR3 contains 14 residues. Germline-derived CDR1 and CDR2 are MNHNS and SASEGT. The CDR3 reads CASSEAPRSHEQYF. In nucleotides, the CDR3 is TGTGCCAGCAGTGAAGCCCCGCGGTCCCACGAGCAGTACTTC.

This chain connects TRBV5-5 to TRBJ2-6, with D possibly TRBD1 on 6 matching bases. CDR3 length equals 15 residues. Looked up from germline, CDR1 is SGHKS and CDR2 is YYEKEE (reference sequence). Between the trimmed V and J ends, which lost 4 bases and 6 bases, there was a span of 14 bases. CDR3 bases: TGTGCCAGCAGCCGAAAGGGGGTGGCGGCCAACGTCCTGACTTTC. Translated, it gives CASSRKGVAANVLTF.

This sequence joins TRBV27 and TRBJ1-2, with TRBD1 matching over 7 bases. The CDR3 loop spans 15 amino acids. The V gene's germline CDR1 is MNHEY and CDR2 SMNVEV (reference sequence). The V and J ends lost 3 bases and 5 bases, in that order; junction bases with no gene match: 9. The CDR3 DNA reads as TGTGCCAGCAGTTTTTCGATGGGGACAGCATATGGCTACACCTTC. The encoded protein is CASSFSMGTAYGYTF.

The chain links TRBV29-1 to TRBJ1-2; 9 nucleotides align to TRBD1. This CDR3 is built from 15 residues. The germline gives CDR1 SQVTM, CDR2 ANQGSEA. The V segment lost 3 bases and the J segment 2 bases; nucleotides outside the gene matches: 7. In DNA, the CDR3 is TGCAGCGTTGAGGCTCGTGGACAGGGGAACTATGGCTACACCTTC. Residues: CSVEARGQGNYGYTF. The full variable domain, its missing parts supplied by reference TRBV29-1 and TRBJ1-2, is SAVISQKPSRDICQRGTSLTIQCQVDSQVTMMFWYRQQPGQSLTLIATANQGSEATYESGFVIDKFPISRPNLTFSTLTVSNMSPEDSSIYLCSVEARGQGNYGYTFGSGTRLTVV.

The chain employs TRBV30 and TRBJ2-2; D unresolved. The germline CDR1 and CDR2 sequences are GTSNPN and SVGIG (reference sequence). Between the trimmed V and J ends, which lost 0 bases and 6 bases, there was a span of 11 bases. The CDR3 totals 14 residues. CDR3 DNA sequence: TGTGCCTGGAGTGTGTTGAACCGGGCCGGGGAGCTGTTTTTT. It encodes CAWSVLNRAGELFF.

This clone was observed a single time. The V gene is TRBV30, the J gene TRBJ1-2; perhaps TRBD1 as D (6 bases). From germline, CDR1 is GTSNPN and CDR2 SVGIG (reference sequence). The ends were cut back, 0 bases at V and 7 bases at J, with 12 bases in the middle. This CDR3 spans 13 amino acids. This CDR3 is CAWSVGGAAGYTF. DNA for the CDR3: TGTGCCTGGAGTGTTGGGGGGGCGGCTGGCTACACCTTC.

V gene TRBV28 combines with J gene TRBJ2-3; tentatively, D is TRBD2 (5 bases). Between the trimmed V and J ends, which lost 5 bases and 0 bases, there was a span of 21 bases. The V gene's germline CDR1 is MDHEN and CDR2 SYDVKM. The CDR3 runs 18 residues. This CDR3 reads CASSLIYRGLTSTDTQYF. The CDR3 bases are TGTGCCAGCAGTCTAATTTATCGAGGGCTTACTAGCACAGATACGCAGTATTTT.

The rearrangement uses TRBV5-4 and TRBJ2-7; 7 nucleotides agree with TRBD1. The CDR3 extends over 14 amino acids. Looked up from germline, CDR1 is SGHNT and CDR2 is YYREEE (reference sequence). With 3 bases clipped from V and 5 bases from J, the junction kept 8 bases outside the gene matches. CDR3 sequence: CASSSGIRGHEQYF. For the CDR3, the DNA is TGTGCCAGCAGCTCCGGAATAAGGGGGCACGAGCAGTACTTC.

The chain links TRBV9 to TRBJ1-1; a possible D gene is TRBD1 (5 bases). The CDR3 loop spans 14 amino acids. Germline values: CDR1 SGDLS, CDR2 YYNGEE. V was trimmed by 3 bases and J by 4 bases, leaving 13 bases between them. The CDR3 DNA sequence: TGTGCCAGCAGCGCTCACGGGCAGGGCACTGAAGCTTTCTTT. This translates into CASSAHGQGTEAFF.

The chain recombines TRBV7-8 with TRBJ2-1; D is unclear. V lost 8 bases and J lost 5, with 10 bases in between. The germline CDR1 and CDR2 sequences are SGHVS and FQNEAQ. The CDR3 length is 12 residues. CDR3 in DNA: TGTGCCAGCTTGGAGTTCGACAATGAGCAGTTCTTC. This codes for CASLEFDNEQFF.

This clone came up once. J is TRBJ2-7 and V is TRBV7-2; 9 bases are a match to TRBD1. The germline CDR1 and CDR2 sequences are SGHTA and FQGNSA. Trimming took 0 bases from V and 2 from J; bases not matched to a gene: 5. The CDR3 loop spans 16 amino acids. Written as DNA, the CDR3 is TGTGCCAGCAGCTTAGCCGGGACAGGGCGAGCCTACGAGCAGTACTTC. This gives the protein CASSLAGTGRAYEQYF.

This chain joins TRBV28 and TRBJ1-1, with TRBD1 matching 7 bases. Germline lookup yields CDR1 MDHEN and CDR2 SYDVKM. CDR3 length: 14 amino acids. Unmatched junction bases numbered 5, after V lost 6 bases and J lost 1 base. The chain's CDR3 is CASSWTGENTEAFF. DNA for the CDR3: TGTGCCAGCAGCTGGACAGGAGAGAACACTGAAGCTTTCTTT.

The CDR3: CASSELGQVGGEAFF. DNA for the CDR3: TGTGCCAGCAGTGAGTTGGGACAGGTGGGGGGTGAAGCTTTCTTT. V is TRBV2 and J is TRBJ1-1, with 8 bases identical to TRBD1. The V gene end was trimmed by 3 bases and the J gene end by 7 bases; junction bases not matched to a gene: 10. The CDR3 is 15 residues long. CDR1 and CDR2 from the germline V gene are SNHLY and FYNNEI.

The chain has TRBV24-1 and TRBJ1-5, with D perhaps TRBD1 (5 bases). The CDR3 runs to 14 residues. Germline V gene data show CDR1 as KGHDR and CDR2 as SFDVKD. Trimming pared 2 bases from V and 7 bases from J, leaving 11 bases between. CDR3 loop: CATSDSQTVQPQHF. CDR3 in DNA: TGTGCCACCAGTGATTCCCAGACAGTCCAGCCCCAGCATTTT.

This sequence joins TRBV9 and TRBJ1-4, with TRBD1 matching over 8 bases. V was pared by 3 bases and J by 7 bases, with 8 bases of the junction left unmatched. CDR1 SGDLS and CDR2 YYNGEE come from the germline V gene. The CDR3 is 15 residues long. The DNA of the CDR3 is TGTGCCAGCAGCGCAAAACAGGGGGAGGGTGAAAAACTGTTTTTT. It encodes CASSAKQGEGEKLFF.

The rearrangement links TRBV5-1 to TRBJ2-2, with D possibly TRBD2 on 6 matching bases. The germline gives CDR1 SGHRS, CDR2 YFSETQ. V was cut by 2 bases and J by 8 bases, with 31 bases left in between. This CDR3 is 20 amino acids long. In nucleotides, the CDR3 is TGCGCCAGCAGCTTCCCCTTGACTAGATTCGGTGGATCACCCCCTGGGGAGCTGTTTTTT. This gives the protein CASSFPLTRFGGSPPGELFF. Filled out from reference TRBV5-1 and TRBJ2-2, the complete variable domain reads KAGVTQTPRYLIKTRGQQVTLSCSPISGHRSVSWYQQTPGQGLQFLFEYFSETQRNKGNFPGRFSGRQFSNSRSEMNVSTLELGDSALYLCASSFPLTRFGGSPPGELFFGEGSRLTVL.

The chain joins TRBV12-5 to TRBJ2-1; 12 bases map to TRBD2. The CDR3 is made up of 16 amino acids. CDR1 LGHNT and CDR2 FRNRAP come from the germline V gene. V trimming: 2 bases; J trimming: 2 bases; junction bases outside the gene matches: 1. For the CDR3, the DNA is TGTGCTAGTGGTTTGTCTAGCGGGGGGGCCTACAATGAGCAGTTCTTC. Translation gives CASGLSSGGAYNEQFF.

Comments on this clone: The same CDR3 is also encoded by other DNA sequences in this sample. The CDR3 region has the DNA TGCGCCAGCAGCTTGGAGGGGGCCGGGGAGCTGTTTTTT. Translation: CASSLEGAGELFF. This chain links TRBV5-1 with TRBJ2-2; maybe TRBD1 (6 bases). The germline CDR1 and CDR2 sequences are SGHRS and YFSETQ. CDR3 length: 13 amino acids. The V end was cut by 0 bases, the J end by 6 bases, with 6 bases between.

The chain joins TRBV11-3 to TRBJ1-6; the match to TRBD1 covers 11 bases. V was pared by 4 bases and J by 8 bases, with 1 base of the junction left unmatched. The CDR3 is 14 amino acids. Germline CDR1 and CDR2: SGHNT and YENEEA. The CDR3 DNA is TGTGCCAGCAGCTCGGGACAGGGGGATTCACCCCTCCACTTT. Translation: CASSSGQGDSPLHF.

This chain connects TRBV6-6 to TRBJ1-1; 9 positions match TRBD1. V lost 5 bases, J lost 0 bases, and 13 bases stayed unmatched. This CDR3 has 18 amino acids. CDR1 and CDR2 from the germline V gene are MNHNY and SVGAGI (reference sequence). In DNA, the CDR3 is TGTGCCAGCAGTCCCCTCCGGGACAGGGTCTCCATGAACACTGAAGCTTTCTTT. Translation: CASSPLRDRVSMNTEAFF.

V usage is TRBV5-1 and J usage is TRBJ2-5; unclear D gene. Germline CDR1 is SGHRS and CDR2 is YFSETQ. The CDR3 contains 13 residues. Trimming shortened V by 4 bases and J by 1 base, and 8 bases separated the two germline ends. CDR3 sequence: CASSQAIQETQYF. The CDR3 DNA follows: TGCGCCAGCAGCCAAGCAATCCAAGAGACCCAGTACTTC.

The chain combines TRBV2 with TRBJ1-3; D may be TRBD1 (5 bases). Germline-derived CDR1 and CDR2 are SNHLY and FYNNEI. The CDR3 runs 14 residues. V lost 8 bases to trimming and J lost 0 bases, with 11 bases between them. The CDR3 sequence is CASGAILSGNTIYF. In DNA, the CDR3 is TGTGCCAGCGGGGCTATTCTCTCTGGAAACACCATATATTTT.

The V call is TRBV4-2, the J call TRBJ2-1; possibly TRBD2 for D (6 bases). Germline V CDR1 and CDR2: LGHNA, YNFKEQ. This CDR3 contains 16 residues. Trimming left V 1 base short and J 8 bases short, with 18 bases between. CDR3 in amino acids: CASSQGGTPLRDEQFF. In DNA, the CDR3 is TGTGCCAGCAGCCAAGGTGGGACTCCTTTGCGGGATGAGCAGTTCTTC.

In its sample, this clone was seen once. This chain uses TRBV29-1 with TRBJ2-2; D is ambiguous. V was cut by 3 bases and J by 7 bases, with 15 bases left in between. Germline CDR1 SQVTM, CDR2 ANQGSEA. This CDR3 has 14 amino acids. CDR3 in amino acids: CSVDGGLHDGELFF. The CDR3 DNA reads TGCAGCGTTGATGGCGGCCTACACGACGGGGAGCTGTTTTTT.

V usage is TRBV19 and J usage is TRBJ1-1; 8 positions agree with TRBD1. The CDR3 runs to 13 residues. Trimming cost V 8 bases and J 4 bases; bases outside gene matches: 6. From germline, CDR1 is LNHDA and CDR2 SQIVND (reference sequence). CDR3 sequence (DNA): TGTGCCAGTCGTTTAGGACAGGGCACTGAAGCTTTCTTT. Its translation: CASRLGQGTEAFF.

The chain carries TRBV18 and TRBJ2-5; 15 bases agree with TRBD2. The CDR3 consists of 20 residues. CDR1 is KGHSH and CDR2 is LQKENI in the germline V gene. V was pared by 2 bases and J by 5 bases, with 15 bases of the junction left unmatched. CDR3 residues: CASSPIRTSGGAPGEETQYF. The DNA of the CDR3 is TGTGCCAGCTCACCAATACGGACTAGCGGGGGGGCCCCCGGCGAGGAGACCCAGTACTTC.

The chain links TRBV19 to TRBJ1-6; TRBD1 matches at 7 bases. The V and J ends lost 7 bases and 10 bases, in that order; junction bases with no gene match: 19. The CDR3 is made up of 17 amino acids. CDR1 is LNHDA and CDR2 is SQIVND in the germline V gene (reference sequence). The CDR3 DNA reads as TGTGCCAGTACCACCAGCGGGCGGAGACAGGGCATCTCACCCCTCCACTTT. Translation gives CASTTSGRRQGISPLHF.

CDR3 loop: CASSTYSGGAYNEQFF. For the CDR3, the DNA is TGTGCCAGCAGCACCTATAGCGGGGGCGCTTACAATGAGCAGTTCTTC. V gene TRBV5-8 combines with J gene TRBJ2-1; 9 bases agree with TRBD2. V lost 4 bases to trimming and J lost 4 bases; unmatched junction nucleotides: 9. Germline V gene lookup returns CDR1 SGHTS and CDR2 YDEGEE. This CDR3 contains 16 residues.

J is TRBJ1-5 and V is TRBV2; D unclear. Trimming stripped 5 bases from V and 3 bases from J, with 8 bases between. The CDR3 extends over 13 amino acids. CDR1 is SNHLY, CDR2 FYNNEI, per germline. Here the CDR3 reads CASSPQYNQPQHF. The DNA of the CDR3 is TGTGCCAGCAGTCCACAGTACAATCAGCCCCAGCATTTT.